These T cell receptor beta chains were read from a single sample in a study of cytomegalovirus exposure and HLA in healthy donors. Here immunoSEQ multiplex PCR was the method, and the copy in TCRdb shows in-frame clones only, minus some. The data hold tens of thousands of clones, with around 81% observed a single time. Specimen: PBMCs. These receptors were obtained from a woman aged 25 to 39 in good health and CMV-seronegative. The CDR3 runs from the conserved cysteine through the conserved F or W. Fields, in order: CDR3 protein, V gene, J gene, clone size. Clone size, where shown, is once, few, many, or a class for clones that have expanded.

CASKPHWDSGYTF	TRBV19	TRBJ1-2	NA
CASTGGTLYGYTF	TRBV25-1	TRBJ1-2	few
CASRTTSSGSNQPQHF	TRBV6-6	TRBJ1-5	NA
CSSSLQGTAEQYF	TRBV7-9	TRBJ2-7	NA
CASSLWTDFLSSGANVLTF	TRBV7-3	TRBJ2-6	few
CASSPMTSQSSYNEQFF	TRBV7-7	TRBJ2-1	NA
CASSQGWAIEAFF	TRBV6-1	TRBJ1-1	NA
CATSSREGDEKLFF	TRBV15	TRBJ1-4	NA
CASSSLLQSPDTPGEKLFF	TRBV11-2	TRBJ1-4	NA
CASLNRESSYEQYF	TRBV12-5	TRBJ2-7	NA
CASGQRTGSYEQYF	TRBV23-1	TRBJ2-7	NA
CASSARQTNSPLHF	TRBV6-1	TRBJ1-6	NA
CASSLAAGNTIYF	TRBV7-9	TRBJ1-3	few
CASSGTGYNTEAFF	TRBV2	TRBJ1-1	once
CSSSPPGRAGANVLTF	TRBV7-9	TRBJ2-6	NA
CASSLRTGISGANVLTF	TRBV27	TRBJ2-6	NA
CASSFRDRTEKLFF	TRBV28	TRBJ1-4	NA
CASSPYRGRREKLFF	TRBV28	TRBJ1-4	NA
CASRAGGAPNQPQHF	TRBV7-9	TRBJ1-5	NA
CASSILEFSGNTIYF	TRBV28	TRBJ1-3	NA
CASSLYLAGPQETQYF	TRBV14	TRBJ2-5	NA
CASSFTGETQYF	TRBV7-9	TRBJ2-5	few
CASSLGDRGPLGDTDTQYF	TRBV28	TRBJ2-3	few
CASRRVNTEAFF	TRBV2	TRBJ1-1	NA
CARSSKRSGRVGFYNEQFF	TRBV21-1	TRBJ2-1	NA
CASSIHSGQGLKNQPQHF	TRBV19	TRBJ1-5	NA
CAISGRGRDSYNEQFF	TRBV10-3	TRBJ2-1	NA
CASSQDSGRARTEQFF	TRBV4-2	TRBJ2-1	NA
CATKWDRNTEAFF	TRBV19	TRBJ1-1	NA
CATHASGRGNTGELFF	TRBV5-1	TRBJ2-2	NA
CASSLRWGVRGYTF	TRBV27	TRBJ1-2	NA
CASSQVGDRVVGETQYF	TRBV23-1	TRBJ2-5	NA
CASSMGLTQGQYF	TRBV19	TRBJ2-7	NA
CASSGPGLAGYNEQFF	TRBV13	TRBJ2-1	NA
CASSFPKTAGRGTDTQYF	TRBV28	TRBJ2-3	NA
CASRGQLKNIQYF	TRBV27	TRBJ2-4	NA
CAWGSGTHTEAFF	TRBV30	TRBJ1-1	NA
CASSLFRQSYEQYF	TRBV28	TRBJ2-7	few
CASSLGRGHLNQPQHF	TRBV5-6	TRBJ1-5	NA
CASSEALQGGNSPLHF	TRBV6-1	TRBJ1-6	NA
CASMLPTTAKNIQYF	TRBV19	TRBJ2-4	NA